The present T cell receptor beta chain was sequenced within a study of glioma-infiltrating T cells after dendritic cell vaccination (dated by TCRdb to the mid-2010s). For context, the study as a whole: A cohort of approximately 15 glioblastoma patients from Phase I and II dendritic cell vaccination trials was included, of whom 9 were newly diagnosed and 6 had recurrent disease. Survival after dendritic cell vaccination was correlated with TCR sequencing metrics, such as TIL content and the overlap between tumor and blood repertoires. In glioblastoma patients vaccinated with dendritic cells, deep sequencing of TCR beta CDR3 regions served to measure tumor-infiltrating lymphocyte content and to compare repertoires between tumor and blood. To make the vaccine, monocyte-derived dendritic cells were cultured for under eight days with IL-4 and GM-CSF and then pulsed overnight with autologous tumor lysate. Between the early 2000s and the early 2010s, patients were given autologous tumor lysate-pulsed dendritic cell vaccination. Patients received three intradermal dendritic cell vaccine injections at biweekly intervals in the arm below the axilla.

From cysteine to phenylalanine, the CDR3 is 13 amino acids long. Just CDR3 DNA is preserved here, 39 bases in frame from base 1. V loses 2 bases of germline sequence and J loses 6 bases, and the interval between the two ends is 11 bases. CDR1 and CDR2, looked up from the germline V gene, are SGHRS and YFSETQ. Findings and caveats that apply to the study as a whole: Higher estimated pretreatment TIL content predicted longer time to progression and overall survival after dendritic cell vaccination. The three-group TCR overlap response model was described as speculative and requiring prospective validation. The cohort was small and heterogeneous, and full blood and tumor sets were available for few patients, with initial-recurrent tumor pairs available for even fewer patients. TCR clonality showed no direct relationship with survival, which suggests that a diverse polyclonal response may be important.

A single count supports this clone. Its antigen remains unidentified. Per-base quality was not reported, and no clone a single base away is much larger than it. Explained via the paper, the time point label denotes: after dendritic cell vaccination, including at tumor progression/relapse. To be selected, patients needed enough residual fresh-frozen tumor tissue and more than two years of available survival data. Although molecular status otherwise differed among the glioblastoma patients, no patient had an isocitrate dehydrogenase mutation. PBMC were collected before vaccination, two weeks after the third vaccination, and at tumor progression if progression occurred. Genomic DNA was extracted with the Qiagen DNeasy Blood extraction Kit. Using the immunoSEQ assay, TCRB CDR3 regions were amplified from 2 micrograms of genomic DNA, or from all available DNA when less than that was on hand. Multiplex PCR used 60 forward primers for TCR V beta segments and 13 reverse primers for J beta segments. To estimate reads per starting template, synthetic control templates were spiked into each sample at limiting dilution. Sequencing produced 87 bp reads on the Illumina HiSeq System. The study's own analysis went as follows. To remove PCR and sequencing errors, closely related sequences were merged with a nearest neighbor algorithm. TCR overlap was defined as the percentage of unique tumor TCR beta sequences that were also found in the peripheral blood of the same patient. Here the immuneACCESS table is served through TCRdb, limited to in-frame sequences with V and J called. Missing clones are a known gap in these copies; in checked studies unresolved V genes cover under half, and the rest lacks a known reason. The DNA gave D and trimming, while V, J and clone size come from that table. Within this sample are more than 85,000 clones, with 90% of them counted one time only. Approximately 2.7% of the sample goes to the ten largest clones.

The specimen was blood, collected after dendritic cell vaccination. The chain joins TRBV5-1 to TRBJ1-1, with a tentative D gene TRBD1 over 6 matching bases. The sequence derives from a human donor with glioblastoma. Here is the DNA: TGCGCCAGCAGCTTCACAGGGAGATCTGAAGCTTTCTTT. Translated, this gives CASSFTGRSEAFF.